This T cell receptor (beta chain) was sequenced in a study of blood T cell repertoires in COVID-19. Study information: Sources were T cells, B-cell-depleted T cells, or PBMCs; the material itself was cDNA or gDNA.

As handled by the study authors: Amplification from reference gene primers served as the basis for estimated nucleated cell counts. Data came from immunoSEQ multiplex PCR; TCRdb stores just in-frame clones and leaves some out. V and J calls and clone size follow that table, whereas D and trimming were derived from the DNA. The sample shows 150,000 or so clones, around 75% of them seen only once. Germline-derived CDR1 and CDR2 are LGHNA and YNFKEQ. After removal of 1 base from V and 0 bases from J, the junction contained 7 bases not matched to a gene. The CDR3 is 17 amino acids. The Seattle patients, enrolled during active infection, were followed longitudinally.

The chain employs TRBV4-2 and TRBJ1-1, with 8 bases matching TRBD1. The sequence was obtained from a woman in her 70s with COVID-19, enrolled during active disease. The source material was peripheral blood. CDR3 bases: TGTGCCAGCAGCCAAGGGTCCCAGGGGGCCTTGAACACTGAAGCTTTCTTT. Translating gives CASSQGSQGALNTEAFF.